Following are 13 T cell receptor beta chains from one sample sequenced in a study of neurological immune-mediated disorders. One entry per CDR3 protein, called by TCRdb with MiXCR from the 5' RACE reads. This sample has around 62,000 distinct CDR3 sequences, with roughly 4% found just once. Sample: PBMCs. These receptors were collected from a man aged 45 to 65 with multiple sclerosis.

This clonotype showed up many times. The CDR3 DNA is TGTGCCAGCAGTTACGGCGGAGCGAACACTGAAGCTTTCTTT. Protein product: CASSYGGANTEAFF. This chain connects TRBV6-2 or TRBV6-3 to TRBJ1-1; D is undetermined. Between the trimmed V and J ends, which lost 2 bases and 1 base, there was a span of 8 bases. Germline CDR1 and CDR2: MNHEY and SVGEGT. This CDR3 has 14 amino acids.

This clonotype was recorded at least ten times. In DNA form, the CDR3 reads TGTGCCAGCAGCTTAACAGCCTCTGGGGCCAACGTCCTGACTTTC. Amino acid sequence: CASSLTASGANVLTF. The V call is TRBV7-9, the J call TRBJ2-6; D gene uncertain. The ends were cut back, 2 bases at V and 0 bases at J, with 5 bases in the middle. CDR3 length equals 15 residues. CDR1 is SEHNR and CDR2 is FQNEAQ in the germline V gene (reference sequence).

This clonotype was seen more than once but under ten times. This may arise from a read error, as a much more abundant clone is one base away. This sequence joins TRBV20-1 and TRBJ2-3; 9 bases agree with TRBD2. This CDR3 comprises 15 residues. Germline CDR1 and CDR2: DFQATT and SNEGSKA (reference sequence). J lost 2 bases, V lost 6 bases, and 9 bases had no gene match. CDR3 residues: CSARSGGQSTDTQYF. In nucleotides, the CDR3 is TGCAGTGCCCGTAGCGGGGGACAATCCACAGATACGCAGTATTTT.

This clonotype was counted at least ten times. This chain links TRBV20-1 with TRBJ1-5; D is possibly TRBD1 (5 bases). V dropped 1 base and J dropped 6 bases, with 10 bases sitting between them. The CDR3 extends over 13 amino acids. CDR1 DFQATT and CDR2 SNEGSKA come from the germline V gene (reference sequence). CDR3 sequence: CSARGAGRQPQHF. In DNA form, the CDR3 reads TGCAGTGCTAGAGGGGCAGGGCGTCAGCCCCAGCATTTT.

This clonotype has at least ten counts. The CDR3 DNA follows: TGTGCCAGCAAAAGAGGGGGAGGACCTAACAGGGCTGAAGCTTTCTTT. It yields the protein CASKRGGGPNRAEAFF. The chain uses TRBV12-3 or TRBV12-4 and TRBJ1-1; TRBD1 is a possible D gene (6 bases). The CDR3 consists of 16 residues. V lost 7 bases and J 6 bases, leaving 24 bases between the germline ends.

This clonotype was recorded many times. The chain employs TRBV10-3 and TRBJ2-3; D perhaps matches TRBD2 (5 bases). CDR3 length: 12 amino acids. The germline CDR1 and CDR2 sequences are ENHRY and SYGVKD. Trimming pared 5 bases from V and 7 bases from J, leaving 10 bases between. The CDR3 here is CAISLDSNTQYF. CDR3 bases: TGTGCCATCAGTCTGGACTCAAATACGCAGTATTTT.

This clonotype was counted at least ten times. The genes are TRBV7-9 and TRBJ1-1; TRBD1 matches at 7 bases. Germline V gives CDR1 SEHNR, CDR2 FQNEAQ (reference sequence). V lost 1 base and J lost 5; bases outside the gene matches: 7. The CDR3 length is 15 residues. CDR3 DNA: TGTGCCAGCAGCTTAGTGGGCAGGGGGGAGACTGAAGCTTTCTTT. Protein: CASSLVGRGETEAFF.

This clonotype was counted at least ten times. The V call is TRBV29-1, the J call TRBJ1-1; no clear D gene. The CDR3 runs 13 residues. Trimming removed 6 bases from V and 5 bases from J, with 16 bases in between. Looked up from germline, CDR1 is SQVTM and CDR2 is ANQGSEA. The CDR3 here is CSVRWGVSTEAFF. CDR3 DNA: TGCAGCGTACGGTGGGGAGTGAGTACTGAAGCTTTCTTT.

The sample holds a few counts of this clonotype. This sequence joins TRBV4-1 and TRBJ2-2, with 13 positions matching TRBD2. Germline-derived CDR1 and CDR2 are MGHRA and YSYEKL. Trimming cost V 2 bases and J 9 bases; bases outside gene matches: 9. The CDR3 extends over 17 amino acids. CDR3 sequence reads: CASSQRLAGGFSRELFF. CDR3 nucleotides: TGCGCCAGCAGCCAACGACTAGCGGGGGGTTTTAGCCGGGAGCTGTTTTTT.

This clonotype was detected ten times or more. V usage is TRBV4-1 and J usage is TRBJ2-5; TRBD1 aligns across 7 bases. Germline V gene sequence: CDR1 MGHRA, CDR2 YSYEKL. CDR3 length: 13 residues. V gave up 8 bases and J gave up 1 base; unmatched junction bases: 4. The CDR3 protein is CASRDRVQETQYF. DNA for the CDR3: TGCGCCAGCCGTGACAGGGTCCAAGAGACCCAGTACTTC.

This clonotype was observed at least ten times. The chain employs TRBV4-1 and TRBJ2-1; D is possibly TRBD1 (6 bases). This CDR3 spans 15 amino acids. The germline V and J ends were trimmed by 2 bases and 0 bases, with 8 bases remaining between them. Germline values: CDR1 MGHRA, CDR2 YSYEKL. CDR3 in DNA: TGCGCCAGCAGCCAACAGGGGCTCTCCTACAATGAGCAGTTCTTC. Residues: CASSQQGLSYNEQFF.

This clonotype was seen many times. The chain carries TRBV27 and TRBJ2-2; maybe TRBD2 (6 bases). The V and J ends lost 8 bases and 0 bases respectively, with 19 bases between them. Germline V CDR1 and CDR2: MNHEY, SMNVEV (reference sequence). The CDR3 has 17 amino acids. The CDR3 sequence is CASGIPGLQTNTGELFF. In DNA form, the CDR3 reads TGTGCCAGCGGGATTCCGGGACTCCAAACGAACACCGGGGAGCTGTTTTTT.

This clonotype appeared many times. Relative to the germline gene, one junction end is altered; a read error may explain this. The chain links TRBV24-1 to TRBJ1-5; D is undetermined. Germline V gene lookup returns CDR1 KGHDR and CDR2 SFDVKD. CDR3 length equals 14 residues. CDR3 sequence: CATSDPTVNQPQNF. The CDR3 coding sequence is TGTGCCACCAGTGATCCGACTGTAAATCAGCCCCAGAATTTT.